The 17 T cell receptor beta chains in this list originate from one sample, sequenced in a study of CD8 T cells in ankylosing spondylitis. TCRdb analysed the 5' RACE reads with MiXCR anew, one entry per CDR3 protein. The sample has some 200,000 distinct CDR3 sequences; roughly 12% are singletons. The sample taken for sequencing was blood, either unsorted or a sorted T cell fraction (not recorded which). These receptors were obtained from a male donor with ankylosing spondylitis or in good health (not recorded which).

In its sample, this clonotype was seen many times. V is TRBV7-2 and J is TRBJ1-5; D is uncertain. The CDR3 runs 13 residues. Trimming stripped 4 bases from V and 4 bases from J, with 8 bases between. Germline V gives CDR1 SGHTA, CDR2 FQGNSA. The CDR3 DNA reads TGTGCCAGCAGCTACATGGGTAATCAGCCCCAGCATTTT. This translates into CASSYMGNQPQHF.

The chain has TRBV27 and TRBJ2-1; 9 bases are a match to TRBD2. The trim removed 3 bases at V and 0 bases at J, leaving 3 bases unmatched. The CDR3 consists of 16 residues. The germline gives CDR1 MNHEY, CDR2 SMNVEV (reference sequence). The CDR3 protein is CASSLGTSSSYNEQFF. The CDR3 region has the DNA TGTGCCAGCAGTTTGGGGACTAGCAGCTCCTACAATGAGCAGTTCTTC.

The chain combines TRBV27 with TRBJ2-1; 8 bases map to TRBD2. Germline V gene data show CDR1 as MNHEY and CDR2 as SMNVEV (reference sequence). Unmatched junction bases numbered 6, after V lost 2 bases and J lost 6 bases. This CDR3 has 15 residues. CDR3 loop: CASSLGSGGANEQFF. The CDR3 DNA follows: TGTGCCAGCAGTTTAGGGTCCGGGGGGGCCAATGAGCAGTTCTTC.

The chain employs TRBV27 and TRBJ1-5; unclear D gene. Germline-derived CDR1 and CDR2 are MNHEY and SMNVEV (reference sequence). Trimming removed 5 bases from V and 7 bases from J, with 12 bases in between. This CDR3 is 13 amino acids long. The CDR3 DNA sequence: TGTGCCAGCAGTCCTACAACGGGGCAGCCCCAGCATTTT. Protein product: CASSPTTGQPQHF.

The CDR3 loop is CSARAVAGEREQFF. The CDR3 DNA reads as TGCAGTGCTAGGGCGGTAGCGGGGGAAAGGGAGCAGTTCTTC. The chain couples TRBV20-1 to TRBJ2-1, with 9 bases identical to TRBD2. V was pared by 3 bases and J by 10 bases, with 10 bases of the junction left unmatched. The germline V gene has CDR1 DFQATT and CDR2 SNEGSKA (reference sequence). The CDR3 sequence is 14 residues long.

The genes are TRBV20-1 and TRBJ2-6; TRBD1 or TRBD2 may be the D gene (5 bases each). The CDR3 sequence is 14 residues long. Trimming cost V 5 bases and J 1 base, with 9 bases left between them. The germline CDR1 and CDR2 sequences are DFQATT and SNEGSKA (reference sequence). The CDR3 spells CSARDLSGANVLTF. CDR3 in DNA: TGCAGTGCTCGGGACCTTTCTGGGGCCAACGTCCTGACTTTC.

This clonotype was counted a few times. The V call is TRBV18, the J call TRBJ2-1; D is perhaps TRBD1 (5 bases). With 1 base removed from V and 7 bases from J, the gap between germline ends came to 17 bases. The CDR3 runs to 16 residues. Germline-derived CDR1 and CDR2 are KGHSH and LQKENI. CDR3 nucleotides: TGTGCCAGCTCACCACTGATGGTGCAGGGTAGGAATGAGCAGTTCTTC. It codes for CASSPLMVQGRNEQFF.

The chain links TRBV4-1 to TRBJ2-7, with 8 bases identical to TRBD2. The germline gives CDR1 MGHRA, CDR2 YSYEKL. J was trimmed by 7 bases and V by 8 bases; bases with no gene match: 13. The CDR3 length is 14 residues. In DNA form, the CDR3 reads TGCGCCAGCTCCCTTCGGGGGGGGGCGGGAGAGCAGTACTTC. Protein sequence: CASSLRGGAGEQYF.

The rearrangement joins TRBV29-1 to TRBJ2-7; D not resolved. Trimming removed 6 bases at V and 1 base at J, with 7 bases between. CDR1 and CDR2 (germline): SQVTM, ANQGSEA. CDR3 length: 11 amino acids. The CDR3 sequence is CSVSDSYEQYF. The CDR3 region has the DNA TGCAGCGTCTCGGATTCCTACGAGCAGTACTTC.

A few counts support this clonotype. This chain connects TRBV4-1 to TRBJ1-6; D is unclear. V gave up 3 bases and J gave up 7 bases, with 7 bases separating them. This CDR3 contains 13 residues. Germline V CDR1 and CDR2: MGHRA, YSYEKL. The CDR3 spells CASSQELNSPLHF. The CDR3 DNA follows: TGCGCCAGCAGCCAGGAGCTCAATTCACCCCTCCACTTT.

This clonotype was seen only a few times. The chain employs TRBV20-1 and TRBJ2-7, with D tentatively TRBD2 (6 bases). CDR3 length: 13 residues. Germline lookup yields CDR1 DFQATT and CDR2 SNEGSKA (reference sequence). Trimming removed 3 bases from V and 3 bases from J, with 12 bases in between. CDR3 loop: CSASGPGDYEQYF. In DNA form, the CDR3 reads TGCAGTGCTAGTGGTCCGGGAGACTACGAGCAGTACTTC.

This clonotype was seen ten or more times. The gene calls are TRBV7-6 and TRBJ2-1; a weak D match, TRBD2 (5 bases). This CDR3 region has 13 residues. The V gene's germline CDR1 is SGHVS and CDR2 FNYEAQ. The V gene lost 6 bases and the J gene lost 7 bases, with 13 bases spanning the gap. The CDR3 region has the DNA TGTGCCAGCAGGATCGAGGGTGAAAATGAGCAGTTCTTC. This gives the protein CASRIEGENEQFF.

This clonotype was counted a few times. J is TRBJ2-1 and V is TRBV20-1; no clear D gene. Per the germline V gene, CDR1 is DFQATT and CDR2 is SNEGSKA (reference sequence). The CDR3 is made up of 15 amino acids. V lost 0 bases, J lost 0 bases, and 9 bases lay in between. In nucleotides, the CDR3 is TGCAGTGCTAGAGATACGGCGATCTCCTACAATGAGCAGTTCTTC. Protein product: CSARDTAISYNEQFF.

The V call is TRBV14, the J call TRBJ2-3, with D unresolved. V was trimmed by 4 bases and J by 4 bases, leaving 9 bases between them. This CDR3 has 13 residues. Germline CDR1 reads SGHDN; CDR2 reads FVKESK. CDR3 amino acids: CASSLIPPDTQYF. The DNA for the CDR3 is TGTGCCAGCAGCCTCATCCCCCCAGATACGCAGTATTTT.

This clonotype has just a few counts. The rearrangement links TRBV20-1 to TRBJ2-2, with D uncertain. Germline CDR1 is DFQATT and CDR2 is SNEGSKA (reference sequence). The CDR3 covers 16 residues. V lost 0 bases, J lost 0 bases, and 11 bases lay in between. The CDR3 protein is CSARDNKVANTGELFF. In nucleotides, the CDR3 is TGCAGTGCTAGAGACAATAAGGTCGCGAACACCGGGGAGCTGTTTTTT.

This clonotype was seen more than once but under ten times. The rearrangement uses TRBV7-9 and TRBJ2-4; D unresolved. Germline V lookup: CDR1 SEHNR, CDR2 FQNEAQ (reference sequence). V gave up 1 base and J gave up 5 bases, with 6 bases separating them. The CDR3 has 13 residues. The CDR3 nucleotides read TGTGCCAGCAGCTTAGTCGATCAAAACATTCAGTACTTC. Protein sequence: CASSLVDQNIQYF. Based on the CDR3 plus reference TRBV7-9 and TRBJ2-4, the full variable domain is DTGVSQNPRHKITKRGQNVTFRCDPISEHNRLYWYRQTLGQGPEFLTYFQNEAQLEKSRLLSDRFSAERPKGSFSTLEIQRTEQGDSAMYLCASSLVDQNIQYFGAGTRLSVL.

The chain employs TRBV4-1 and TRBJ1-5; D gene unclear. Germline V gene sequence: CDR1 MGHRA, CDR2 YSYEKL. The CDR3 is 15 amino acids. Deletions cut 6 bases from V and 1 base from J, with 13 bases between. CDR3 protein: CASRLLRTSNQPQHF. The CDR3 coding sequence is TGCGCCAGCAGACTACTCAGGACGAGCAATCAGCCCCAGCATTTT.